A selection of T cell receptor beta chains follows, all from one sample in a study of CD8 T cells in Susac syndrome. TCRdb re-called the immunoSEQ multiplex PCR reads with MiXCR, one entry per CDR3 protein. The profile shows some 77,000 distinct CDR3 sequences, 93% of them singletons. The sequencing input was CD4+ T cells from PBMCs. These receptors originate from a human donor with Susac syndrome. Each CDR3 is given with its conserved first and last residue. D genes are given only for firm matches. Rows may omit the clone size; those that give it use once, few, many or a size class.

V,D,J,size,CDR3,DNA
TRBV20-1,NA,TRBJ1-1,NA,CSAKQDVNTEAFF,TGCAGTGCTAAACAGGACGTGAACACTGAAGCTTTCTTT
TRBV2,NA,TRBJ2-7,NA,CASSDKATGRHEQYF,TGTGCCAGCAGTGATAAGGCTACAGGGAGGCACGAGCAGTACTTC
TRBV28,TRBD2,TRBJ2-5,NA,CASSLGGTWETQYF,TGTGCCAGCAGTTTGGGGGGGACCTGGGAGACCCAGTACTTC
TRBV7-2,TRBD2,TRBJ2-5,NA,CASSLAPSGGGLETQYF,TGTGCCAGCAGCTTGGCTCCTAGCGGGGGGGGTCTGGAGACCCAGTACTTC
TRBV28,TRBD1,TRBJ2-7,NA,CASSSAGTGFSEQYF,TGTGCCAGCAGTTCCGCCGGGACAGGGTTCTCCGAGCAGTACTTC
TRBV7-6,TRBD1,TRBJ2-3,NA,CASSLAGTATDTQYF,TGTGCCAGCAGCTTAGCCGGGACAGCCACAGATACGCAGTATTTT
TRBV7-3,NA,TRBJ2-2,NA,CASSLNAVTGELFF,TGTGCCAGCAGCTTAAACGCGGTTACCGGGGAGCTGTTTTTT
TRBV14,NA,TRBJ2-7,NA,CASSQAVIYEQYF,TGTGCCAGCAGCCAAGCCGTTATCTACGAGCAGTACTTC
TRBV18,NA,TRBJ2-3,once,CASSPVTDTQYF,TGTGCCAGCTCACCAGTCACAGATACGCAGTATTTT
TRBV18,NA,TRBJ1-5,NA,CASSPYGGWQPQHF,TGTGCCAGCTCACCATACGGGGGGTGGCAGCCCCAGCATTTT
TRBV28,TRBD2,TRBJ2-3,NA,CASIGGESDTQYF,TGTGCCAGCATCGGGGGGGAGTCAGATACGCAGTATTTT
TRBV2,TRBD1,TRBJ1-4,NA,CASTKDRGWEKLFF,TGTGCCAGCACTAAGGACAGGGGATGGGAAAAACTGTTTTTT
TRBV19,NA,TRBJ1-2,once,CASRLGGNYGYTF,TGTGCCAGTCGCCTGGGGGGGAATTATGGCTACACCTTC
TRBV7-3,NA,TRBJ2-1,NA,CASSPPGANNEQFF,TGTGCCAGCAGCCCCCCGGGGGCCAACAATGAGCAGTTCTTC
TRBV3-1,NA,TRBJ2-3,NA,CASSQDRAAGQYF,TGTGCCAGCAGCCAAGATAGGGCGGCGGGTCAGTATTTT
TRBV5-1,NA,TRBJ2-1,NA,CASSHRRPQEQFF,TGCGCCAGCAGCCATCGCCGGCCGCAGGAGCAGTTCTTC
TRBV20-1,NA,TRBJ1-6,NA,CSAQDRSSYNSPLHF,TGCAGTGCTCAGGACCGGAGCTCCTATAATTCACCCCTCCACTTT
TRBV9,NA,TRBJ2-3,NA,CASTIGLSTDTQYF,TGTGCCAGCACCATTGGCCTTAGCACAGATACGCAGTATTTT
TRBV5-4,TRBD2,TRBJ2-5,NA,CASTDRTSGTRETQYF,TGTGCCAGCACCGATCGGACTAGCGGGACTAGAGAGACCCAGTACTTC
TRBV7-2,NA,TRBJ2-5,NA,CASSLQGETQYF,TGTGCCAGCAGCTTACAGGGAGAGACCCAGTACTTC
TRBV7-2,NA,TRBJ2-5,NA,CASSLGTVQETQYF,TGTGCCAGCAGCTTAGGGACAGTACAAGAGACCCAGTACTTC
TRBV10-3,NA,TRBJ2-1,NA,CAITRDLTLGNEQFF,TGTGCCATCACGAGGGATTTAACTCTGGGGAATGAGCAGTTCTTC
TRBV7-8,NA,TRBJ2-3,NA,CASSLTQTPDTQYF,TGTGCCAGCAGCCTTACTCAAACACCTGATACGCAGTATTTT
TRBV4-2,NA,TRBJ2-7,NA,CASSRARGSYEQYF,TGTGCCAGCAGCCGTGCAAGAGGCTCCTACGAGCAGTACTTC
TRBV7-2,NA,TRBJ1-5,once,CASSLGGFSNQPQHF,TGTGCCAGCAGCTTGGGAGGTTTTAGCAATCAGCCCCAGCATTTT
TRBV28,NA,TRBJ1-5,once,CASSPNTGFHQPQHF,TGTGCCAGCAGTCCAAATACAGGGTTCCATCAGCCCCAGCATTTT
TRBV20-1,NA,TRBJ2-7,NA,CSARSIKDRRYEQYF,TGCAGTGCTAGGTCCATTAAGGACAGACGCTACGAGCAGTACTTC
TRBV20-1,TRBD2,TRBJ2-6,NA,CSAPSGAISGANVLTF,TGCAGTGCTCCTAGCGGGGCAATCTCTGGGGCCAACGTCCTGACTTTC
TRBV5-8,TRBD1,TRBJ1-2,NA,CASSPLTGQGYGYTF,TGTGCCAGCAGCCCCCTGACAGGGCAGGGATATGGCTACACCTTC
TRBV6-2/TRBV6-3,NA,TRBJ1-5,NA,CASSYAGSNQPQHF,TGTGCCAGCAGTTACGCAGGGAGCAATCAGCCCCAGCATTTT
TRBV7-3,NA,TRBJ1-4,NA,CASSLTGLTNEKLFF,TGTGCCAGCAGCTTAACAGGGCTCACTAATGAAAAACTGTTTTTT
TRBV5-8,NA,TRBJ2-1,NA,CASSLGRDWGEQFF,TGTGCCAGCAGCTTGGGCCGGGATTGGGGTGAGCAGTTCTTC
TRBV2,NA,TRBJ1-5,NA,CASSQGWLSNQPQHF,TGTGCCAGCAGTCAGGGGTGGCTTAGCAATCAGCCCCAGCATTTT
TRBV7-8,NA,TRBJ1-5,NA,CASSSGTVNQPQHF,TGTGCCAGCAGCTCGGGGACGGTGAATCAGCCCCAGCATTTT
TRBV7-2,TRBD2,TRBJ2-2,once,CASRFTSGRGTGELFF,TGTGCCAGCAGGTTTACTAGCGGTCGGGGCACCGGGGAGCTGTTTTTT
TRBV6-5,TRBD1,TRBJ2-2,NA,CASRISGQGAGELFF,TGTGCCAGCAGAATCTCCGGGCAGGGGGCCGGGGAGCTGTTTTTT
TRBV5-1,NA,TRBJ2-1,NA,CASSAGPSSNEQFF,TGCGCCAGCAGCGCAGGGCCGTCGAGCAATGAGCAGTTCTTC
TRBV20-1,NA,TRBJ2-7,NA,CSAREEAGVLYEQYF,TGCAGTGCTAGGGAAGAGGCAGGGGTCCTCTACGAGCAGTACTTC
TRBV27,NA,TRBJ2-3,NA,CASRQRGRSADTQYF,TGTGCCAGCAGACAAAGGGGACGTTCAGCAGATACGCAGTATTTT
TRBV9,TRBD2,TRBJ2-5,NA,CASSLTSGAALTGETQYF,TGTGCCAGCAGCCTAACTAGCGGGGCAGCTCTGACTGGGGAGACCCAGTACTTC
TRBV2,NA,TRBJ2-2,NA,CASNPNRLLNTGELFF,TGTGCCAGCAATCCTAACAGGTTATTGAACACCGGGGAGCTGTTTTTT
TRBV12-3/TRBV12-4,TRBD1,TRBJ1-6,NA,CASRGQGASSPLHF,TGTGCCAGCAGAGGACAGGGGGCTAGTTCACCCCTCCACTTT
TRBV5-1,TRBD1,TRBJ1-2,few,CASSLQGVGYTF,TGCGCCAGCAGCTTACAGGGGGTTGGCTACACCTTC
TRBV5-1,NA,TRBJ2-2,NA,CASSLEVQAGQTGELFF,TGCGCCAGCAGCTTGGAAGTTCAAGCAGGGCAAACCGGGGAGCTGTTTTTT
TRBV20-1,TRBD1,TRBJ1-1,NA,CSAPDRMNTEAFF,TGCAGTGCTCCGGACAGGATGAACACTGAAGCTTTCTTT
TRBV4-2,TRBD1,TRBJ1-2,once,CASSQAGPGQGSSGYTF,TGTGCCAGCAGCCAGGCCGGACCGGGACAGGGTTCTTCTGGCTACACCTTC
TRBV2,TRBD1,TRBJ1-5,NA,CASSEAVGRGRRQPQHF,TGTGCCAGCAGTGAAGCTGTGGGCAGGGGGCGAAGGCAGCCCCAGCATTTT
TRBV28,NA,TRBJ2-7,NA,CASSPILQGYEQYF,TGTGCCAGCAGCCCAATCCTACAGGGTTACGAGCAGTACTTC
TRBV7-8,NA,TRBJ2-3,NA,CASNHLGVDGTDTQYF,TGTGCCAGCAACCACCTGGGAGTAGACGGGACAGATACGCAGTATTTT
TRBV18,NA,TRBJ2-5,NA,CASSPPNSRSSQETQYF,TGTGCCAGCTCACCACCCAACAGCCGATCTAGCCAAGAGACCCAGTACTTC
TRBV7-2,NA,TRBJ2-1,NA,CASSLDKRVGEQFF,TGTGCCAGCAGCTTAGATAAGAGGGTTGGTGAGCAGTTCTTC
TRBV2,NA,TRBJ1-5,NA,CASRQVSGSNQPQHF,TGTGCCAGCAGACAGGTGTCGGGAAGCAATCAGCCCCAGCATTTT
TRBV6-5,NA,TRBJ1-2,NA,CASSQGPSCTF,TGTGCCAGCAGCCAGGGACCTAGCTGCACCTTC